This T cell receptor (beta chain) emerged from a study of CD8 T cells in ankylosing spondylitis. This clonotype has just a few counts. Antigen unknown. Study-wide results and caveats: There was reportedly significant enrichment of clones that were disease-linked in matched ankylosing spondylitis synovial fluid. A TCR beta motif of several highly homologous variants appeared characteristic of ankylosing spondylitis blood. Peripheral blood held disease-linked clones only at relatively low frequency, and these were CD8+. Earlier authors reported some of these motif variants in reactive arthritis synovial fluid and blood.

Construction of TCR beta libraries was performed using quantitative 5'-RACE with molecular barcodes. TCRdb reprocessed the 5' RACE reads via MiXCR and lists one record per CDR3 protein. Here the sample spans around 440,000 distinct CDR3 sequences, roughly 18% being singletons. J was trimmed by 10 bases and V by 4 bases; bases with no gene match: 7. This CDR3 region has 13 residues. Germline assignment: CDR1 SGHRS and CDR2 YFSETQ. The TCR sequence derives from a male donor with ankylosing spondylitis. Sequencing was performed on blood, either unsorted or a sorted T cell fraction (not recorded which). This rearrangement joins TRBV5-1 to TRBJ1-3, with 8 bases lining up with TRBD1. CDR3 coding DNA: TGCGCCAGCAGCCCAGGGACAGGAGCTACCATATATTTT. Its protein product is CASSPGTGATIYF.